One sample yielded the 3 T cell receptor beta chains listed below, sequenced in a study of cytomegalovirus exposure and HLA in healthy donors. The PCR had 60 Vbeta and 13 Jbeta primers. The method was immunoSEQ multiplex PCR; TCRdb's version includes in-frame clones alone and lacks a portion of them. The sample carries around 150,000 clones, about four fifths recorded once. The sample comprised PBMCs. These receptor sequences come from a man under 40 in good health.

This clone was recorded a few times. The chain links TRBV27 to TRBJ1-4, with D uncertain. Trimming stripped 5 bases from V and 8 bases from J, with 18 bases between. The CDR3 covers 15 residues. Germline V gene data show CDR1 as MNHEY and CDR2 as SMNVEV (reference sequence). The CDR3 sequence: CASSGLVGIREKLFF. CDR3 in DNA: TGTGCCAGCAGTGGGCTGGTCGGGATTCGGGAAAAACTGTTTTTT.

This chain uses TRBV5-1 with TRBJ1-5; D unclear. V lost 0 bases to trimming and J lost 2 bases, with 9 bases between them. Per the germline V gene, CDR1 is SGHRS and CDR2 is YFSETQ. The CDR3 runs 15 residues. The CDR3 here is CASSLAGVGNQPQHF. The CDR3, as DNA: TGCGCCAGCAGCTTGGCCGGGGTAGGCAATCAGCCCCAGCATTTT.

This chain uses TRBV7-9 with TRBJ2-2, with 7 nucleotides matching TRBD1. Germline values: CDR1 SEHNR, CDR2 FQNEAQ (reference sequence). The CDR3 consists of 13 residues. V was clipped by 5 bases and J by 7 bases; unmatched bases: 4. The CDR3 DNA is TGTGCCAGCAGCCCTACAGGGGTCGGGGAGCTGTTTTTT. As protein: CASSPTGVGELFF.